This T cell receptor (beta chain) was recorded in a study of blood T cells in healthy people across ages. This clonotype was found a few times. The antigen remains undetermined. The CDR3 runs to 17 residues. Deletions cut 0 bases from V and 2 bases from J, with 15 bases between. Germline V CDR1 and CDR2: ENHRY, SYGVKD. Study conclusions and caveats: Older age went with lower TCR beta diversity per million T cells, in a roughly linear way.

The use of a sample-barcoded 5' primer and a J-beta primer mix characterized a second PCR of about 7 to 12 cycles. Researchers report that a template-switch adaptor with 12 random nucleotides tagged each cDNA molecule. TCRdb analysed the 5' RACE reads with MiXCR anew, one entry per CDR3 protein. Of some 1.4 million distinct CDR3 sequences listed, 42% are singletons. The origin of this receptor is a woman between 18 and 29 years old in good health. Sequenced material: blood. The J gene is TRBJ2-3, the V gene TRBV10-3; maybe TRBD2 (5 bases). The CDR3 reads CAISESRRLRDTDTQYF. The CDR3 nucleotides are TGTGCCATCAGTGAGTCGAGGAGACTACGAGACACAGATACGCAGTATTTT.